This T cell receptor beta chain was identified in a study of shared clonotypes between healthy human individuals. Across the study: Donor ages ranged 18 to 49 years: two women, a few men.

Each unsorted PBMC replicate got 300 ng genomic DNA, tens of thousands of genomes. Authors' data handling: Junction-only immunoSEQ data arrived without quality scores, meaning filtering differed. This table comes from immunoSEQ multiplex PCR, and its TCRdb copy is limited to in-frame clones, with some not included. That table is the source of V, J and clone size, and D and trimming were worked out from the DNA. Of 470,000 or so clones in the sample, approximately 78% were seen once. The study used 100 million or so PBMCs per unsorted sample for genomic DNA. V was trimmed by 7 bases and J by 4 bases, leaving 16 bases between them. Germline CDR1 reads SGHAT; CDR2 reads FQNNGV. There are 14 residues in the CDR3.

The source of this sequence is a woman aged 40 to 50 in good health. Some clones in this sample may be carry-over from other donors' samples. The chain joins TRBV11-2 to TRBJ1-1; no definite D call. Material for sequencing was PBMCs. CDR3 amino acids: CASIDLTARTEAFF. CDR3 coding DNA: TGTGCCAGCATCGACTTAACGGCACGCACTGAAGCTTTCTTT.